The 11 T cell receptor beta chains below come from one sample, sequenced in a study of blood T cell repertoires in COVID-19. Using immunoSEQ multiplex PCR, the repertoire was profiled, and TCRdb retains in-frame clones only, with some absent. The repertoire holds approximately 300,000 clones, with roughly nine tenths as singletons. The sequencing input was peripheral blood. The source of these receptors is a man aged 18 to 35 who had recovered from COVID-19.

The chain employs TRBV10-3 and TRBJ2-5; TRBD1 matches at 10 bases. The J segment lost 4 bases and the V segment lost 4 bases, leaving 6 bases of the junction unmatched. CDR3 size: 15 residues. Germline assignment: CDR1 ENHRY and CDR2 SYGVKD. CDR3 DNA: TGTGCCATCAGTGGACCGGGACAGGGGATAGAGACCCAGTACTTC. This encodes CAISGPGQGIETQYF.

The V and J genes are TRBV2 and TRBJ2-5; D unresolved. Trimming pared 3 bases from V and 2 bases from J, leaving 4 bases between. This CDR3 contains 12 residues. The germline gives CDR1 SNHLY, CDR2 FYNNEI. The CDR3 DNA is TGTGCCAGCAGTGAGACTCAAGAGACCCAGTACTTC. Its translation: CASSETQETQYF.

The V gene is TRBV12-3 or TRBV12-4, the J gene TRBJ2-4; no clear D gene. CDR3 size: 13 residues. The V gene lost 5 bases and the J gene lost 3 bases, with 8 bases spanning the gap. CDR3 bases: TGTGCCAGCAGTAGCTTTGACAAAAACATTCAGTACTTC. Residues: CASSSFDKNIQYF.

This chain joins TRBV18 and TRBJ2-7, with TRBD1 matching over 12 bases. This CDR3 spans 15 amino acids. Per germline, CDR1 KGHSH and CDR2 LQKENI. J gave up 6 bases and V 5 bases, and 8 bases lay outside the gene matches. The CDR3 DNA reads as TGTGCCAGCTCATCCAACTGGGACAGGGGGCGCGAGCAGTACTTC. This translates into CASSSNWDRGREQYF.

This rearrangement joins TRBV3-1 (or the pseudogene TRBV3-2) to TRBJ2-7; TRBD2 aligns across 13 bases. Trimming removed 0 bases from V and 3 bases from J; junction bases left unmatched: 11. Per the germline V gene, CDR1 is LGHDT and CDR2 is YNNKEL (reference sequence). This CDR3 has 19 amino acids. The CDR3 DNA sequence: TGTGCCAGCAGCCAAGATCCGCCCGGACTAGCGGGGGTCCTCTACGAGCAGTACTTC. Translating gives CASSQDPPGLAGVLYEQYF.

The chain is built from TRBV6-6 and TRBJ2-7, with a tentative D call TRBD1 (5 bases). CDR3 length equals 13 residues. With 5 bases removed from V and 6 bases from J, the gap between germline ends came to 14 bases. CDR1 is MNHNY, CDR2 SVGAGI, per germline (reference sequence). The CDR3 loop reads CASSDRPGFEQYF. As DNA, the CDR3 is TGTGCCAGCAGTGACAGACCAGGGTTCGAGCAGTACTTC.

J is TRBJ1-2 and V is TRBV11-2; D gene unclear. The V end was cut by 5 bases, the J end by 8 bases, with 15 bases between. CDR3 length: 13 amino acids. CDR1 and CDR2 (germline): SGHAT, FQNNGV. The CDR3, as DNA: TGTGCCAGCAGCCCGACCGAAGCAGGCGGCTACACCTTC. Amino acid sequence: CASSPTEAGGYTF. The full variable domain, in which reference TRBV11-2 and TRBJ1-2 provide the parts outside the CDR3, is EAGVAQSPRYKIIEKRQSVAFWCNPISGHATLYWYQQILGQGPKLLIQFQNNGVVDDSQLPKDRFSAERLKGVDSTLKIQPAKLEDSAVYLCASSPTEAGGYTFGSGTRLTVV.

The chain is built from TRBV7-9 and TRBJ2-1; D ambiguous. Germline CDR1 reads SEHNR; CDR2 reads FQNEAQ (reference sequence). Trimming stripped 4 bases from V and 8 bases from J, with 9 bases between. CDR3 length: 12 amino acids. The CDR3 DNA sequence: TGTGCCAGCAGCTCGAAACGGGATGAGCAGTTCTTC. It codes for CASSSKRDEQFF.

This sequence joins TRBV27 and TRBJ1-1, with 8 bases that match TRBD1. The V and J ends lost 3 bases and 0 bases, in that order; junction bases with no gene match: 3. Germline CDR1 is MNHEY and CDR2 is SMNVEV (reference sequence). This CDR3 contains 15 residues. CDR3: CASSLYRGVNTEAFF. For the CDR3, the DNA is TGTGCCAGCAGTTTGTACAGGGGGGTGAACACTGAAGCTTTCTTT.

This clone was picked up one time. The J gene is TRBJ2-7, the V gene TRBV29-1, with D unresolved. The CDR3 is 12 amino acids. V was clipped by 1 base and J by 2 bases, with 6 bases between them. CDR1 SQVTM and CDR2 ANQGSEA come from the germline V gene. DNA for the CDR3: TGCAGCGTTGAAGGTAACACCTACGAGCAGTACTTC. This encodes CSVEGNTYEQYF.

This clone was seen just once. The rearrangement joins TRBV5-8 to TRBJ1-1; no clear D gene. With 2 bases removed from V and 11 bases from J, the gap between germline ends came to 10 bases. The CDR3 is 11 residues long. Looked up from germline, CDR1 is SGHTS and CDR2 is YDEGEE. Written as DNA, the CDR3 is TGTGCCAGCAGCTTTCAGCCGGGGGCTTTCTTT. This gives the protein CASSFQPGAFF.